This T cell receptor (beta chain) was found in a study of blood T cell repertoires in COVID-19. Overall study context: COVID-19 samples collected from the United States, Italy and Spain covered acute and convalescent phases. PBMCs, B-cell-depleted T cells, or T cells were the source of the cDNA or gDNA that made up the material.

The trim removed 7 bases at V and 2 bases at J, leaving 5 bases unmatched. Germline loops: CDR1 MNHEY, CDR2 SVGAGI. The CDR3 has 14 amino acids. The data were produced by immunoSEQ multiplex PCR, yet TCRdb's version contains in-frame clones alone and is incomplete. The sample lists 300,000 to 400,000 clones, approximately 90% occurring once. It was during active infection that Seattle patients were enrolled and then longitudinally followed. V gene TRBV6-5 combines with J gene TRBJ2-7; TRBD1 matches 10 bases. The sequence came from a man aged 30 to 39 with COVID-19, enrolled during active disease. Sequences were obtained from peripheral blood. CDR3 bases: TGTGCCAGCACCCTCGGGACAGGGGCCTACGAGCAGTACTTC. Amino acids: CASTLGTGAYEQYF.